These 16 T cell receptor beta chains originate from one sample sequenced in a study of human T cells and chemical hapten exposure. Indicated time point: pre-sensitization, week 0. As to treatment: therapeutic diphenylcyclopropenone sensitization with weekly scalp DPC. TCRdb reprocessed the RACE reads with MiXCR, giving one entry per CDR3 protein. The repertoire consists of approximately 100,000 distinct CDR3 sequences, with 9.5% to 15% occurring once and the leading ten covering 1.6%. This specimen consisted of whole blood, obtained in connection with sensitization to the hapten diphenylcyclopropenone (DPC). The source of these receptors is a woman aged 45 to 65 with alopecia areata. Some clones in this sample may be carry-over from other donors' samples.

This clonotype was counted only a few times. The gene calls are TRBV19 and TRBJ1-5, with TRBD1 matching over 9 bases. Per germline, CDR1 LNHDA and CDR2 SQIVND (reference sequence). Trimming removed 6 bases from V and 9 bases from J; junction bases left unmatched: 9. The CDR3 runs to 14 residues. In nucleotides, the CDR3 is TGTGCCAGTAGGCCGGGACAGGGAGAAAGGCCCCAGCATTTT. Translated, it gives CASRPGQGERPQHF.

This clonotype was seen a handful of times. V usage is TRBV27 and J usage is TRBJ2-3; 8 nucleotides match TRBD2. With 4 bases clipped from V and 0 bases from J, the junction kept 3 bases outside the gene matches. CDR1 and CDR2 from the germline V gene are MNHEY and SMNVEV (reference sequence). The CDR3 is 15 residues long. The CDR3 protein is CASSSSGFSTDTQYF. The CDR3 coding sequence is TGTGCCAGCAGTTCTAGCGGGTTTAGCACAGATACGCAGTATTTT.

This clonotype turned up a few times. The chain has TRBV7-9 and TRBJ1-1; D unresolved. The CDR3 covers 13 residues. Trimming took off 1 base at V and 4 bases at J, with 7 bases between the two ends. In germline, CDR1 is SEHNR, CDR2 FQNEAQ (reference sequence). The CDR3 is CASSLESATEAFF. DNA of the CDR3: TGTGCCAGCAGCTTAGAGTCAGCCACTGAAGCTTTCTTT.

This clonotype appeared many times. The chain employs TRBV6-2 or TRBV6-3 and TRBJ1-5; no reliable D call. CDR1 is MNHEY and CDR2 is SVGEGT in the germline V gene. This CDR3 comprises 17 residues. Trimming stripped 8 bases from V and 6 bases from J, with 26 bases between. The CDR3 DNA reads as TGTGCCAGCCGAACTTCGTACGGGTCTTATCTGGGTCAGCCCCAGCATTTT. Amino acid sequence: CASRTSYGSYLGQPQHF.

V gene TRBV28 combines with J gene TRBJ2-7; D might be TRBD1 or TRBD2, each matching 5 bases. The CDR3 spans 15 residues. Trimming took off 5 bases at V and 0 bases at J, with 14 bases between the two ends. In germline, CDR1 is MDHEN, CDR2 SYDVKM. CDR3 DNA: TGTGCCAGCAGTCGCTCCGGGACCGGCTCCTACGAGCAGTACTTC. This codes for CASSRSGTGSYEQYF.

The V call is TRBV7-9, the J call TRBJ2-3; D remains ambiguous. Trimming took off 3 bases at V and 4 bases at J, with 11 bases between the two ends. The CDR3 is made up of 14 amino acids. Germline V gene lookup returns CDR1 SEHNR and CDR2 FQNEAQ (reference sequence). In DNA form, the CDR3 reads TGTGCCAGCAGCTTTTCGAACCCGGCAGATACGCAGTATTTT. It codes for CASSFSNPADTQYF.

The chain uses TRBV18 and TRBJ2-7, with 8 bases lining up with TRBD1. V lost 3 bases to trimming and J lost 5 bases; unmatched junction nucleotides: 6. CDR1 KGHSH and CDR2 LQKENI come from the germline V gene. This CDR3 is built from 14 residues. For the CDR3, the DNA is TGTGCCAGCTCACCCGGACAGGGTAGACACGAGCAGTACTTC. It codes for CASSPGQGRHEQYF.

In this sample, this clonotype turned up a few times. This chain links TRBV6-2 or TRBV6-3 with TRBJ2-7; no clear D gene. In germline, CDR1 is MNHEY, CDR2 SVGEGT. This CDR3 region has 11 residues. The V gene lost 5 bases and the J gene lost 2 bases, with 4 bases spanning the gap. The CDR3 is CASSETYEQYF. The CDR3 DNA sequence: TGTGCCAGCAGTGAGACCTACGAGCAGTACTTC.

In this sample, this clonotype turned up many times. The J gene is TRBJ1-5, the V gene TRBV28; D is unresolved. Germline V gene sequence: CDR1 MDHEN, CDR2 SYDVKM. This CDR3 contains 14 residues. V was clipped by 3 bases and J by 0 bases, with 6 bases between them. The chain's CDR3 is CASSFLNSNQPQHF. The CDR3 DNA follows: TGTGCCAGCAGTTTCCTGAATAGCAATCAGCCCCAGCATTTT.

The chain links TRBV6-6 to TRBJ1-2; no reliable D call. V was clipped by 6 bases and J by 2 bases, with 13 bases between them. The germline CDR1 and CDR2 sequences are MNHNY and SVGAGI (reference sequence). This CDR3 is 14 amino acids long. The CDR3: CASSLMTTNYGYTF. Written as DNA, the CDR3 is TGTGCCAGCAGCCTCATGACCACCAACTATGGCTACACCTTC.

The chain employs TRBV20-1 and TRBJ1-1; D gene unclear. The CDR3 sequence is 12 residues long. The V end was cut by 1 base, the J end by 1 base, with 4 bases between. CDR1 DFQATT and CDR2 SNEGSKA come from the germline V gene (reference sequence). The CDR3 is CSARVANTEAFF. CDR3 DNA: TGCAGTGCTAGAGTTGCGAACACTGAAGCTTTCTTT.

In its sample, this clonotype was seen a few times. The CDR3 coding sequence is TGTGCCAGCAGCTCCTACATTGACCGAGGGAAAGCTTTCTTT. Amino acids: CASSSYIDRGKAFF. This sequence joins TRBV27 and TRBJ1-1; no firm D call. Looked up from germline, CDR1 is MNHEY and CDR2 is SMNVEV (reference sequence). V was pared by 6 bases and J by 9 bases, with 20 bases between. The CDR3 is 14 amino acids.

In its sample, this clonotype was seen many times. The V gene is TRBV29-1, the J gene TRBJ1-1; D gene ambiguous. Germline CDR1 reads SQVTM; CDR2 reads ANQGSEA. V was cut by 4 bases and J by 5 bases, with 11 bases left in between. CDR3 size: 12 residues. CDR3 sequence (DNA): TGCAGCGTTGTATGGGGTAATACTGAAGCTTTCTTT. Amino acids: CSVVWGNTEAFF.

This clonotype occurred a few times. The rearrangement joins TRBV7-9 to TRBJ1-2; D not certain. This CDR3 is built from 17 residues. The V and J ends lost 0 bases and 0 bases respectively, with 14 bases between them. The germline V gene encodes CDR1 SEHNR and CDR2 FQNEAQ (reference sequence). In DNA, the CDR3 is TGTGCCAGCAGCTTAGCAATTGGTCAGAGAGCTAACTATGGCTACACCTTC. Its protein is CASSLAIGQRANYGYTF.

This clonotype was recorded at least ten times. The chain recombines TRBV20-1 with TRBJ1-1; D possibly corresponds to TRBD1 (5 bases). Germline loops: CDR1 DFQATT, CDR2 SNEGSKA (reference sequence). Trimming took 3 bases from V and 2 from J, leaving 16 bases between them. The CDR3 totals 15 residues. CDR3 sequence (DNA): TGCAGTGCTAGTTTAGGGGCGCGGGGAAACACTGAAGCTTTCTTT. Its protein product is CSASLGARGNTEAFF.

The V call is TRBV7-9, the J call TRBJ2-3; 8 nucleotides match TRBD2. V shed 1 base and J 4 bases; nucleotides not matched to a gene: 4. The germline V gene has CDR1 SEHNR and CDR2 FQNEAQ (reference sequence). The CDR3 extends over 15 amino acids. The CDR3 here is CASSLGGLVADTQYF. DNA of the CDR3: TGTGCCAGCAGCTTAGGGGGACTAGTCGCAGATACGCAGTATTTT.